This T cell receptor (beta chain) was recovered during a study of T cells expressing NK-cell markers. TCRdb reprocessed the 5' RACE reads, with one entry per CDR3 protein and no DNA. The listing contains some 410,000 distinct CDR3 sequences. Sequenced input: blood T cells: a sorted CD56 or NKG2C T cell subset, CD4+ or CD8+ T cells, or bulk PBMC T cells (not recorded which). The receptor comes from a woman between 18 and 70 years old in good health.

The CDR3 sequence: CASSFRLAGTTDTQYF. The chain carries TRBV7-9 and TRBJ2-3; TCRdb gives TRBD2 as the D gene, but with no DNA this cannot be confirmed. Germline CDR1 is SEHNR and CDR2 is FQNEAQ (reference sequence). The CDR3 extends over 16 amino acids.